The TCR beta chain described here comes from a study of memory CD4+ T cells and cytomegalovirus serostatus. Sequencing was performed with immunoSEQ multiplex PCR; in TCRdb, only in-frame clones are kept and a portion is missing. The data show around 84,000 clones, 75% to 90% seen once. Single viable CD3+CD4+CD8-CD45RO+ cells were sorted as the memory CD4+ T cells. Serum IgG to CMV pp150, pp28, p38 and p52 defined serostatus. The clonotype was recovered from an adult in good health and CMV-seronegative. The sequenced sample was memory CD4+ T cells from blood.

The CDR3: CASSLHSTGEGGSTEAFF. The CDR3 DNA is TGTGCCAGCAGCTTACACTCCACAGGGGAGGGAGGGAGTACTGAAGCTTTCTTT. The chain couples TRBV7-3 to TRBJ1-1; 7 bases are a match to TRBD1. The germline V gene has CDR1 SGHTA and CDR2 FQGTGA. CDR3 length equals 18 residues. V lost 2 bases and J lost 5; bases outside the gene matches: 17.